The 17 T cell receptor beta chains given below trace back to one sample, sequenced in a study of cytomegalovirus exposure and HLA in healthy donors. The PCR had 60 Vbeta and 13 Jbeta primers. Data came from immunoSEQ multiplex PCR; TCRdb stores just in-frame clones and leaves some out. The data contain about 89,000 clones, 60% to 80% of them seen just once; the ten biggest clones take up more than 3.5%. Sequenced: PBMCs. The receptors derive from a young man in good health and CMV-seronegative.

The gene calls are TRBV28 and TRBJ1-5, with D tentatively TRBD1 (5 bases). Germline V gene lookup returns CDR1 MDHEN and CDR2 SYDVKM. The V gene lost 5 bases and the J gene lost 4 bases, with 15 bases spanning the gap. The CDR3 consists of 15 residues. The CDR3 loop reads CASSPGQVLNQPQHF. The CDR3 region has the DNA TGTGCCAGCAGTCCAGGGCAGGTTCTTAATCAGCCCCAGCATTTT.

The V and J genes are TRBV6-5 and TRBJ1-5; D remains ambiguous. This CDR3 comprises 16 residues. Deletions cut 4 bases from V and 2 bases from J, with 15 bases between. Germline CDR1 and CDR2: MNHEY and SVGAGI. CDR3 residues: CASSWEEGGGNQPQHF. The CDR3 DNA sequence: TGTGCCAGCAGTTGGGAGGAGGGAGGTGGCAATCAGCCCCAGCATTTT.

The rearrangement joins TRBV2 to TRBJ2-5, with 7 bases lining up with TRBD2. CDR1 SNHLY and CDR2 FYNNEI come from the germline V gene. The CDR3 sequence is 12 residues long. After removal of 5 bases from V and 5 bases from J, the junction contained 2 bases not matched to a gene. CDR3 in amino acids: CASSFSGETQYF. DNA for the CDR3: TGTGCCAGCAGTTTTAGCGGGGAGACCCAGTACTTC.

CDR3 sequence reads: CASSIRGTGLPPYEQYF. The DNA of the CDR3 is TGTGCCAGTAGTATAAGGGGGACAGGGTTGCCCCCCTACGAGCAGTACTTC. The rearrangement joins TRBV19 to TRBJ2-7, with 9 bases aligning to TRBD1. Per the germline V gene, CDR1 is LNHDA and CDR2 is SQIVND (reference sequence). Unmatched junction bases numbered 10, after V lost 2 bases and J lost 2 bases. The CDR3 runs to 17 residues. Complete variable domain (other parts from reference TRBV19 and TRBJ2-7): DGGITQSPKYLFRKEGQNVTLSCEQNLNHDAMYWYRQDPGQGLRLIYYSQIVNDFQKGDIAEGYSVSREKKESFPLTVTSAQKNPTAFYLCASSIRGTGLPPYEQYFGPGTRLTVT.

As for this clone: At the DNA level, this CDR3 is encoded by other sequences in the same sample as well. The chain combines TRBV5-6 with TRBJ1-1; no clear D. CDR1 and CDR2 (germline): SGHDT, YYEEEE. CDR3 length: 13 residues. The V end lost 0 bases, the J end lost 7 bases, and 10 bases lay between the germline ends. The CDR3 reads CASSLAGKSEAFF. For the CDR3, the DNA is TGTGCCAGCAGCTTGGCCGGGAAGAGTGAAGCTTTCTTT.

In its sample, this clone was seen once. J is TRBJ2-7 and V is TRBV7-8, with D possibly TRBD1 on 6 matching bases. V was pared by 6 bases and J by 4 bases, with 22 bases between. Germline CDR1 reads SGHVS; CDR2 reads FQNEAQ. CDR3 length: 16 amino acids. The CDR3 is CASSLEALGAQYEQYF. The CDR3 nucleotides read TGTGCCAGCAGTCTAGAGGCGTTGGGGGCTCAGTACGAGCAGTACTTC.

V is TRBV5-6 and J is TRBJ2-7; TRBD2 might be the D (5 bases). With 4 bases removed from V and 6 bases from J, the gap between germline ends came to 11 bases. The germline gives CDR1 SGHDT, CDR2 YYEEEE. CDR3 length: 12 residues. The CDR3 here is CASSQLTSEQYF. CDR3 bases: TGTGCCAGCAGCCAACTAACTAGCGAGCAGTACTTC.

The V and J genes are TRBV6-5 and TRBJ1-1; TRBD1 matches 9 bases. Trimming removed 4 bases from V and 7 bases from J; junction bases left unmatched: 7. Per the germline V gene, CDR1 is MNHEY and CDR2 is SVGAGI. The CDR3 spans 14 residues. As DNA, the CDR3 is TGTGCCAGCAGTTTTGGACAGGGGCGGAATGAAGCTTTCTTT. This translates into CASSFGQGRNEAFF.

The V and J genes are TRBV4-2 and TRBJ1-1; a possible D gene is TRBD1 (5 bases). Germline V lookup: CDR1 LGHNA, CDR2 YNFKEQ. The CDR3 runs 13 residues. V was clipped by 4 bases and J by 3 bases, with 9 bases between them. DNA for the CDR3: TGTGCCAGCAGCCGACAGACAGACACTGAAGCTTTCTTT. Protein sequence: CASSRQTDTEAFF.

The table lists this clone with a few counts. The chain carries TRBV30 and TRBJ1-2, with 7 bases that match TRBD1. Germline loops: CDR1 GTSNPN, CDR2 SVGIG (reference sequence). V lost 0 bases, J lost 6 bases, and 4 bases stayed unmatched. The CDR3 is made up of 13 amino acids. The CDR3 DNA reads TGTGCCTGGAGTGTGAGTCAGGGGGATGGCTACACCTTC. Translating it yields CAWSVSQGDGYTF.

V is TRBV5-8 and J is TRBJ1-5; 7 bases are shared with TRBD1. V shed 4 bases, J shed 0 bases, and the junction held 4 bases outside the gene matches. CDR3 length: 15 residues. The germline CDR1 and CDR2 sequences are SGHTS and YDEGEE. This chain's CDR3 is CASSPGQISNQPQHF. In DNA, the CDR3 is TGTGCCAGCAGCCCGGGACAGATTAGCAATCAGCCCCAGCATTTT.

Here the CDR3 DNA reads TGCAGCGTTGAAGGGACAGGGGCTAATGACCAAGAGACCCAGTACTTC. Its protein is CSVEGTGANDQETQYF. J is TRBJ2-5 and V is TRBV29-1, with 9 bases that match TRBD1. Germline CDR1 SQVTM, CDR2 ANQGSEA. This CDR3 contains 16 residues. Germline trimming cut 1 base from V and 0 bases from J; bases unmatched to any gene: 6. Drawing the rest from reference TRBV29-1 and TRBJ2-5, the complete variable domain is SAVISQKPSRDICQRGTSLTIQCQVDSQVTMMFWYRQQPGQSLTLIATANQGSEATYESGFVIDKFPISRPNLTFSTLTVSNMSPEDSSIYLCSVEGTGANDQETQYFGPGTRLLVL.

Details on this clone: An end of the junction differs from the germline gene, which may be a read error. The V gene is TRBV6-1, the J gene TRBJ2-1; D gene ambiguous. Per germline, CDR1 MNHNS and CDR2 SASEGT. The length of the CDR3 is 12 residues. The CDR3 DNA is TGTGCCAGCAGCTTCTCCGACAATGAGCAGTTCTTC. Translated, it gives CASSFSDNEQFF.

This rearrangement joins TRBV5-1 to TRBJ1-2, with a weak D call TRBD1 (6 bases). The germline gives CDR1 SGHRS, CDR2 YFSETQ. This CDR3 is 15 amino acids long. V lost 4 bases and J 3 bases, leaving 16 bases between the germline ends. The CDR3 region has the DNA TGCGCCAGCAGCCGATCAGGGGAAGAGGACTATGGCTACACCTTC. Translated, it gives CASSRSGEEDYGYTF.

This clone was detected a few times. The V call is TRBV19, the J call TRBJ2-1; D gene unclear. The V gene lost 4 bases and the J gene lost 8 bases, with 15 bases spanning the gap. The CDR3 length is 14 residues. In germline, CDR1 is LNHDA, CDR2 SQIVND (reference sequence). The CDR3 bases are TGTGCCAGTAGTACGCGACTCGGGTCGGATGAGCAGTTCTTC. Translation: CASSTRLGSDEQFF.

The gene calls are TRBV11-2 and TRBJ1-6, with 7 positions matching TRBD1. The germline gives CDR1 SGHAT, CDR2 FQNNGV. V lost 4 bases to trimming and J lost 10 bases; unmatched junction nucleotides: 10. The CDR3 runs to 15 residues. CDR3 amino acids: CASSYGTANGSPLHF. CDR3 DNA sequence: TGTGCCAGCAGCTACGGGACAGCCAATGGGTCACCCCTCCACTTT.

This clone was counted only a few times. The chain uses TRBV2 and TRBJ1-2, with 9 bases fitting TRBD1. This CDR3 has 14 amino acids. CDR1 and CDR2 from the germline V gene are SNHLY and FYNNEI. The J segment lost 7 bases and the V segment lost 7 bases, leaving 10 bases of the junction unmatched. Here the CDR3 DNA reads TGTGCCAGCATTAATTACAGGGGGCGGTTTGGCTACACCTTC. It is translated as CASINYRGRFGYTF.